This is a list of T cell receptor beta chains from one sample in a study of CD8 T cells in ankylosing spondylitis. MiXCR, applied by TCRdb to the 5' RACE reads, yields one record per CDR3 protein. The sample includes about 390,000 distinct CDR3 sequences, around 20% seen only once; the top ten take about 17%. Sample: blood, either unsorted or a sorted T cell fraction (not recorded which). The receptor set was obtained from a male donor with ankylosing spondylitis. Both conserved end residues are part of each CDR3. D genes are given only for firm matches. Clone size is given for some rows only: seen once, a few or many times, or a class if the clone is expanded.

D gene,J gene,V gene,clone size,CDR3 DNA,CDR3 protein
NA,TRBJ2-7,TRBV12-3/TRBV12-4,NA,TGTGCCAGCAGTTCGGCAGGGGGGTACGACGCGCAGTACTTC,CASSSAGGYDAQYF
TRBD1,TRBJ2-5,TRBV5-1,few,TGCGCCAGCAGCTTGGACCCGGGACAGCAAGAGACCCAGTACTTC,CASSLDPGQQETQYF
TRBD1,TRBJ1-2,TRBV29-1,few,TGCAGCGTTGAAGATCCTTGGGACAGAGGCCACTATGGCTACACCTTC,CSVEDPWDRGHYGYTF
NA,TRBJ2-1,TRBV20-1,once,TGCAGTGCTAGAAGGGGCCACGGAGAAAGCCATGAGCAGTTCTTC,CSARRGHGESHEQFF
NA,TRBJ1-6,TRBV6-5,few,TGTGCCAGCAGTTTGCAGGGGAGGAATTCACCCCTCCACTTT,CASSLQGRNSPLHF
TRBD1,TRBJ2-2,TRBV10-3,few,TGTGCCATCTTTCGGGACAGGGGGCCGCCGAGCGGGAGGGCCAAAGGCACCGGGGAGCTGTTTTTT,CAIFRDRGPPSGRAKGTGELFF
TRBD2,TRBJ2-2,TRBV11-2,few,TGTGCCAGCAGCCCCCGGGCTAGCGGTACGAACACCGGGGAGCTGTTTTTT,CASSPRASGTNTGELFF
TRBD2,TRBJ2-1,TRBV6-5,NA,TGTGCCAGCAGTTCGACTAGCGGGGTGTACAATGAGCAGTTCTTC,CASSSTSGVYNEQFF
TRBD2,TRBJ2-7,TRBV7-9,NA,TGTGCCAGCAGCTTAGCGCCGACTAGCGGGATTTACGAGCAGTACTTC,CASSLAPTSGIYEQYF
NA,TRBJ1-2,TRBV12-3/TRBV12-4,NA,TGTGCCAGCAGTTGGGCCCCTAACTATGGCTACACCTTC,CASSWAPNYGYTF
TRBD2,TRBJ2-3,TRBV9,NA,TGTGCCAGCAGCGTCATAGCGGGAGAGACAGATACGCAGTATTTT,CASSVIAGETDTQYF
TRBD1,TRBJ2-5,TRBV5-1,NA,TGCGCCAGCAGCTTCGGACAGGGGGGGTGGGAGACCCAGTACTTC,CASSFGQGGWETQYF
NA,TRBJ2-1,TRBV5-1,few,TGCGCCAGCAGCTTGCGGGAATCCTACAATGAGCAGTTCTTC,CASSLRESYNEQFF
TRBD1,TRBJ2-2,TRBV12-3/TRBV12-4,many,TGTGCCAGCAGTCTCGGACAGGCCGGGGAGCTGTTTTTT,CASSLGQAGELFF
NA,TRBJ2-1,TRBV11-3,NA,TGTGCCAGCAGCTTAGTACAGGGACCCAATGAGCAGTTCTTC,CASSLVQGPNEQFF
TRBD2,TRBJ2-1,TRBV5-1,few,TGCGCCAGCAGCTGGGAGGGACTTCGGAGTGAGCAGTTCTTC,CASSWEGLRSEQFF
NA,TRBJ1-2,TRBV10-3,NA,TGTGCCATCAGCCCGCAGGGGATGAACTATGGCTACACCTTC,CAISPQGMNYGYTF
TRBD1,TRBJ2-2,TRBV19,NA,TGTGCCAGTATAGGGGGCAGCCTGAACACCGGGGAGCTGTTTTTT,CASIGGSLNTGELFF